This TCR beta chain was sequenced for a study of blood T cell repertoires in COVID-19. Study summary: The United States, Italy and Spain were the sources of the acute and convalescent COVID-19 samples. T cells, B-cell-depleted T cells, or PBMCs supplied cDNA or gDNA.

Trimming took 0 bases from V and 0 from J, leaving 6 bases between them. CDR1 is MNHEY, CDR2 SVGAGI, per germline. This CDR3 is built from 14 residues. Authors' processing steps: Cell counts per sample came from amplifying reference gene primers. Using immunoSEQ multiplex PCR, the repertoire was profiled, and TCRdb retains in-frame clones only, with some absent. V and J calls and clone size are as listed in that table; D and trimming were resolved from the DNA. The data show over 100,000 clones, with 82% seen just once and less than 8% held by the top ten. The sample comprised peripheral blood. The V gene is TRBV6-5, the J gene TRBJ2-7; no clear D. This receptor was obtained from a man between 65 and 85 years old with acute or convalescent COVID-19. The CDR3 DNA follows: TGTGCCAGCAGTTACTCCCCTAGCTCCTACGAGCAGTACTTC. It encodes CASSYSPSSYEQYF.